This entry lists 29 T cell receptor beta chains sequenced from one sample in a study of PD-1 blockade in classical Hodgkin lymphoma. The patients all showed relapse after autologous stem cell transplantation, while their brentuximab vedotin exposure varied. Generated by immunoSEQ multiplex PCR, the TCRdb table keeps only in-frame clones and is missing some. The sample has 70,000 to 85,000 clones, roughly 91% seen once. The input for sequencing was peripheral blood mononuclear cells (PBMCs), taken at baseline. The receptors come from a human donor with classical Hodgkin lymphoma.

The rearrangement uses TRBV10-1 and TRBJ2-1; 8 bases align to TRBD2. Germline CDR1 WNHNN, CDR2 SYGVQD (reference sequence). The V and J ends lost 11 bases and 9 bases, in that order; junction bases with no gene match: 6. CDR3 length: 11 amino acids. CDR3 amino acids: CAPKSGGEQFF. The DNA of the CDR3 is TGCGCCCCCAAAAGCGGGGGTGAGCAGTTCTTC.

V usage is TRBV19 and J usage is TRBJ2-7; 7 nucleotides align to TRBD2. The CDR3 has 13 residues. V lost 6 bases, J lost 5 bases, and 7 bases stayed unmatched. The germline gives CDR1 LNHDA, CDR2 SQIVND (reference sequence). For the CDR3, the DNA is TGTGCCAGTAGCAAAGGACTAGTCAACGAGCAGTACTTC. Translation gives CASSKGLVNEQYF.

This chain uses TRBV28 with TRBJ2-5; TRBD1 might be the D (5 bases). Germline values: CDR1 MDHEN, CDR2 SYDVKM. The V and J ends lost 5 bases and 8 bases respectively, with 9 bases between them. CDR3 length: 11 residues. The CDR3 spells CASSPQDTQYF. CDR3 in DNA: TGTGCCAGCAGTCCACAGGACACCCAGTACTTC.

This clone was seen only once. The chain couples TRBV16 to TRBJ2-3; no firm D call. Between the trimmed V and J ends, which lost 0 bases and 3 bases, there was a span of 10 bases. Per the germline V gene, CDR1 is KGHSY and CDR2 is FQNENV. The length of the CDR3 is 15 residues. As DNA, the CDR3 is TGTGCCAGCAGCCAATCTAGTCCACGGACAGATACGCAGTATTTT. Its translation is CASSQSSPRTDTQYF.

J is TRBJ2-1 and V is TRBV14, with TRBD2 matching 11 bases. The CDR3 extends over 16 amino acids. Trimming took 2 bases from V and 4 from J; bases not matched to a gene: 4. CDR1 is SGHDN and CDR2 is FVKESK in the germline V gene. This CDR3 reads CASSQTSGRAYNEQFF. CDR3 coding DNA: TGTGCCAGCAGCCAAACTAGCGGGAGAGCTTACAATGAGCAGTTCTTC.

V and J are TRBV5-1 and TRBJ1-3; D perhaps matches TRBD1 (5 bases). The germline V gene has CDR1 SGHRS and CDR2 YFSETQ. The CDR3 consists of 15 residues. V was trimmed by 0 bases and J by 4 bases, leaving 11 bases between them. CDR3 sequence (DNA): TGCGCCAGCAGCTTGGCCGGGGCAGGAGGAAACACCATATATTTT. This translates into CASSLAGAGGNTIYF.

This clone was seen just once. V gene TRBV7-2 combines with J gene TRBJ2-1; D might be TRBD1 or TRBD2, each matching 5 bases. In germline, CDR1 is SGHTA, CDR2 FQGNSA. This CDR3 is 15 amino acids long. V was trimmed by 8 bases and J by 6 bases, leaving 20 bases between them. CDR3 bases: TGTGCCAGCGGGGGAATTAGGTCAGGGACCAATGAGCAGTTCTTC. Amino acids: CASGGIRSGTNEQFF.

The chain carries TRBV10-3 and TRBJ1-2; tentative D call: TRBD1 (5 bases). Germline CDR1 and CDR2: ENHRY and SYGVKD. V was trimmed by 4 bases and J by 5 bases, leaving 14 bases between them. There are 14 residues in the CDR3. The CDR3, as DNA: TGTGCCATCAGTGGGTCGACAGCGTCTTATGGCTACACCTTC. Its protein product is CAISGSTASYGYTF.

This chain links TRBV2 with TRBJ2-3; 11 positions match TRBD2. V dropped 6 bases and J dropped 4; count of bases not matched to a gene: 3. CDR3 length equals 14 residues. Per germline, CDR1 SNHLY and CDR2 FYNNEI. CDR3: CASSVAGGADTQYF. CDR3 nucleotides: TGTGCCAGCAGCGTAGCGGGGGGGGCAGATACGCAGTATTTT.

The chain links TRBV4-1 to TRBJ1-1; no reliable D call. CDR3 size: 13 residues. V was clipped by 0 bases and J by 6 bases, with 8 bases between them. The germline V gene has CDR1 MGHRA and CDR2 YSYEKL. The chain's CDR3 is CASSQDFASEAFF. For the CDR3, the DNA is TGCGCCAGCAGCCAAGATTTTGCCTCTGAAGCTTTCTTT.

This rearrangement joins TRBV12-5 to TRBJ1-1; D uncertain. The CDR3 is 14 residues long. Germline CDR1 is LGHNT and CDR2 is FRNRAP. Trimming cost V 5 bases and J 1 base, with 11 bases left between them. The CDR3 here is CASGDLRENTEAFF. The CDR3 bases are TGTGCTAGTGGTGATCTCAGAGAGAACACTGAAGCTTTCTTT.

The V and J genes are TRBV30 and TRBJ2-4, with 10 bases identical to TRBD1. CDR3 length: 19 amino acids. The V gene end was trimmed by 4 bases and the J gene end by 0 bases; junction bases not matched to a gene: 15. Germline V gene lookup returns CDR1 GTSNPN and CDR2 SVGIG (reference sequence). DNA for the CDR3: TGTGCCTGGATGAGGGACAGGGGCCGATCGGTTTTAGCCAAAAACATTCAGTACTTC. Translating it yields CAWMRDRGRSVLAKNIQYF. The whole variable domain, remainder taken from reference TRBV30 and TRBJ2-4, is SQTIHQWPATLVQPVGSPLSLECTVEGTSNPNLYWYRQAAGRGLQLLFYSVGIGQISSEVPQNLSASRPQDRQFILSSKKLLLSDSGFYLCAWMRDRGRSVLAKNIQYFGAGTRLSVL.

This chain links TRBV30 with TRBJ2-1; 8 bases map to TRBD1. Germline lookup yields CDR1 GTSNPN and CDR2 SVGIG (reference sequence). V shed 0 bases and J 9 bases; nucleotides not matched to a gene: 10. CDR3 length equals 15 residues. CDR3 in amino acids: CAWSVPGRGQGEQFF. Written as DNA, the CDR3 is TGTGCCTGGAGTGTCCCGGGCAGGGGGCAAGGTGAGCAGTTCTTC.

This clone was seen just once. The CDR3 spells CASSLADYEQFF. CDR3 DNA: TGTGCCAGCAGCTTAGCTGACTATGAGCAGTTCTTC. This chain links TRBV7-9 with TRBJ2-1; D remains unclear. Trimming removed 0 bases from V and 8 bases from J, with 5 bases in between. The germline V gene has CDR1 SEHNR and CDR2 FQNEAQ (reference sequence). The CDR3 sequence is 12 residues long.

This clone is medium-sized (0.01 to 0.1%) within its sample. The chain is built from TRBV27 and TRBJ2-3; D gene unclear. In germline, CDR1 is MNHEY, CDR2 SMNVEV (reference sequence). The V end was cut by 4 bases, the J end by 3 bases, with 14 bases between. CDR3 length: 15 amino acids. CDR3 bases: TGTGCCAGCAGTTCCGGCCTCTTTGGTACAGATACGCAGTATTTT. As protein: CASSSGLFGTDTQYF.

This chain uses TRBV5-1 with TRBJ2-7, with 7 bases lining up with TRBD1. After removal of 1 base from V and 0 bases from J, the junction contained 4 bases not matched to a gene. CDR3 length: 15 amino acids. Germline CDR1 and CDR2: SGHRS and YFSETQ. In nucleotides, the CDR3 is TGCGCCAGCAGCTTGTGGGGACAGAGCTCCTACGAGCAGTACTTC. Amino acids: CASSLWGQSSYEQYF.

This chain connects TRBV19 to TRBJ1-1; D is undetermined. The germline CDR1 and CDR2 sequences are LNHDA and SQIVND (reference sequence). The CDR3 loop spans 19 amino acids. V dropped 1 base and J dropped 4 bases, with 25 bases sitting between them. The CDR3 here is CASSIGLLRQLLRGTEAFF. The CDR3 DNA is TGTGCCAGTAGTATAGGGCTTTTGCGTCAACTTCTCCGGGGCACTGAAGCTTTCTTT. Complete variable domain (other parts from reference TRBV19 and TRBJ1-1): DGGITQSPKYLFRKEGQNVTLSCEQNLNHDAMYWYRQDPGQGLRLIYYSQIVNDFQKGDIAEGYSVSREKKESFPLTVTSAQKNPTAFYLCASSIGLLRQLLRGTEAFFGQGTRLTVV.

This rearrangement joins TRBV6-5 to TRBJ1-6; 8 bases map to TRBD1. Germline-derived CDR1 and CDR2 are MNHEY and SVGAGI. The CDR3 contains 15 residues. V was clipped by 4 bases and J by 9 bases; unmatched bases: 8. The CDR3: CASSWGDRGGSPLHF. CDR3 DNA: TGTGCCAGCAGTTGGGGAGACAGGGGAGGTTCACCCCTCCACTTT.

V and J are TRBV7-6 and TRBJ2-1; perhaps TRBD2 as D (5 bases). Germline V gene data show CDR1 as SGHVS and CDR2 as FNYEAQ. The V gene lost 5 bases and the J gene lost 6 bases, with 17 bases spanning the gap. The CDR3 loop spans 15 amino acids. The CDR3 sequence: CASSHTSLDANEQFF. CDR3 coding DNA: TGTGCCAGCAGCCACACTAGTTTAGACGCCAATGAGCAGTTCTTC.

The rearrangement links TRBV30 to TRBJ2-2, with D hard to call. The CDR3 sequence is 12 residues long. The germline V gene encodes CDR1 GTSNPN and CDR2 SVGIG (reference sequence). V lost 0 bases and J 6 bases, leaving 5 bases between the germline ends. The CDR3 region is CAWSVGSGELFF. The CDR3 nucleotides read TGTGCCTGGAGTGTAGGGTCCGGGGAGCTGTTTTTT.

The V and J genes are TRBV7-6 and TRBJ2-5; D may be TRBD1 (5 bases). The CDR3 loop spans 13 amino acids. CDR1 SGHVS and CDR2 FNYEAQ come from the germline V gene. V lost 8 bases and J lost 1, with 11 bases in between. The CDR3 protein is CASVGQGQETQYF. As DNA, the CDR3 is TGTGCCAGCGTGGGGCAGGGCCAAGAGACCCAGTACTTC.

The rearrangement uses TRBV19 and TRBJ2-7, with D tentatively TRBD2 (5 bases). V was clipped by 1 base and J by 2 bases, with 15 bases between them. The CDR3 sequence is 16 residues long. Germline V gene sequence: CDR1 LNHDA, CDR2 SQIVND (reference sequence). For the CDR3, the DNA is TGTGCCAGTAGTATAGTTTTAAGCGGACCGGCCTACGAGCAGTACTTC. It specifies CASSIVLSGPAYEQYF.

CDR3 nucleotide sequence: TGTGCCAGCAGTCTAGATCCGGGACTGCCCTACGAGCAGTACTTC. Protein sequence: CASSLDPGLPYEQYF. V usage is TRBV27 and J usage is TRBJ2-7; D possibly corresponds to TRBD2 (6 bases). With 5 bases removed from V and 2 bases from J, the gap between germline ends came to 16 bases. The CDR3 extends over 15 amino acids. CDR1 is MNHEY, CDR2 SMNVEV, per germline (reference sequence).

The chain recombines TRBV6-5 with TRBJ2-5; 11 bases fit TRBD2. Germline CDR1 reads MNHEY; CDR2 reads SVGAGI. The junction had 6 bases not matched to a gene; V was cut back by 4 bases and J by 2 bases. CDR3 size: 16 residues. The DNA of the CDR3 is TGTGCCAGCAGTTTTCTAGCGGGGGGTTGGCAAGAGACCCAGTACTTC. This codes for CASSFLAGGWQETQYF.

The chain joins TRBV5-6 to TRBJ2-5; TRBD1 aligns across 10 bases. The J call is doubtful: the DNA matches TRBJ2-7 better. Germline V gene data show CDR1 as SGHDT and CDR2 as YYEEEE. This CDR3 spans 17 amino acids. The DNA of the CDR3 is TGTGCCAGCAGCCACTACGCCGGGACAGGGGACTTCGACGAGCAGTACTTC. Translating gives CASSHYAGTGDFDEQYF.

DNA of the CDR3: TGTGCCAGCAGCTTCGTGGACAACACAGATACGCAGTATTTT. It encodes CASSFVDNTDTQYF. The V call is TRBV7-9, the J call TRBJ2-3; a weak D match, TRBD1 (5 bases). Trimming removed 3 bases at V and 2 bases at J, with 9 bases between. This CDR3 is built from 14 residues. The germline V gene has CDR1 SEHNR and CDR2 FQNEAQ (reference sequence). Drawing the rest from reference TRBV7-9 and TRBJ2-3, the complete variable domain is DTGVSQNPRHKITKRGQNVTFRCDPISEHNRLYWYRQTLGQGPEFLTYFQNEAQLEKSRLLSDRFSAERPKGSFSTLEIQRTEQGDSAMYLCASSFVDNTDTQYFGPGTRLTVL.

In DNA form, the CDR3 reads TGTGCCAGCAGTTACTATACGGGAGGGACGGATACGCAGTATTTT. This gives the protein CASSYYTGGTDTQYF. The rearrangement uses TRBV6-5 and TRBJ2-3; 8 bases are a match to TRBD2. The V gene's germline CDR1 is MNHEY and CDR2 SVGAGI. V shed 1 base, J shed 6 bases, and the junction held 6 bases outside the gene matches. The CDR3 loop spans 15 amino acids.

V usage is TRBV27 and J usage is TRBJ1-2; tentatively, D is TRBD1 (6 bases). CDR3 size: 16 residues. The V and J ends lost 3 bases and 4 bases respectively, with 18 bases between them. Germline assignment: CDR1 MNHEY and CDR2 SMNVEV (reference sequence). CDR3 coding DNA: TGTGCCAGCAGTTTTAACGGTAGGGGGATCTTCTATGGCTACACCTTC. This codes for CASSFNGRGIFYGYTF.

For the CDR3, the DNA is TGTGCCAGCAGCCAAGAGGTACAGGGTGCGGGCGAGCAGTACTTC. Translated: CASSQEVQGAGEQYF. The chain recombines TRBV4-2 with TRBJ2-7; D may be TRBD1 (6 bases). The CDR3 has 15 residues. CDR1 is LGHNA, CDR2 YNFKEQ, per germline. Deletions cut 0 bases from V and 6 bases from J, with 15 bases between.